The following is a T cell receptor (beta chain) sequence with its context. Its antigen has not been determined. The sample holds no much larger clone one base away, and base qualities are not on file. The data belong to a study of blood T cell repertoires in COVID-19 (dated by TCRdb to about 2020). Broadly, across the study: Samples from collaborators originated in the United States, Italy and Spain and spanned both the acute and convalescent phases of COVID-19. Where HLA class I and class II types were available, the types were taken from metadata supplied by the sample provider, not from assay-based typing. The material from the prospective study consisted of cDNA or gDNA derived from T cells, B-cell-depleted T cells, or PBMCs. The samples were drawn from the first 160 participants of the ongoing ImmuneRACE study and from 950 to 1,500 subjects provided by 6 global collaborators. The dataset comprised deeply sampled blood TCRbeta repertoires from subjects exposed to, actively infected with, or recovered from COVID-19. Sample metadata almost always included a de-identified subject ID, COVID-19 status, age in years and sex. A freely available public database, intended as a resource for researchers studying the immune response to SARS-CoV-2, is where the repertoires were released. On the study overall, not on this receptor specifically: The quantity of clinical and demographic metadata differed by source and by participant and was supplied without curation.

After removal of 1 base from V and 4 bases from J, the junction retains 3 bases not matched to a gene. From cysteine to phenylalanine, the CDR3 is 14 amino acids long. The kept DNA is CDR3 alone, 42 bases in frame from the first base. Based on the germline V gene, the CDR1 and CDR2 sequences are SGHAT and FQNNGV. Each collaborating institution followed its own protocols to collect whole blood in K2EDTA tubes. For TCRbeta analysis, collaborator samples were shipped as frozen whole blood, as isolated PBMCs, or as DNA extracted from either sample type. TCRbeta CDR3 regions were amplified from genomic DNA by means of the immunoSEQ Assay, a bias-controlled multiplex PCR. In the paper's pipeline: The number of nucleated cells in each sample was estimated from the amplification of reference gene primers within the assay. Sequence reads were collapsed and filtered to measure the absolute abundance of every unique TCRbeta CDR3 rearrangement. For each sample, productive Simpson clonality was calculated by taking the square root of Simpson's diversity index across productive rearrangements. TCRdb took this table from immuneACCESS and kept in-frame rearrangements with V and J called. Such tables lack part of the clones; where checked against another copy, unresolved V genes explain under half of the gap, and the rest is unexplained. That table gives V, J and clone size, and the DNA gave D and trimming. Within this sample are some 28,000 clones, with approximately 90% of them counted one time only. Of the sample, roughly a tenth falls within the top ten clones.

Material: peripheral blood. This TCR was sampled from a man in his 60s with acute or convalescent COVID-19. Rearrangement joined TRBV11-2 to TRBJ2-5, with TRBD2 identical over 7 junction bases. CDR3 reads: CASSLVVAGETQYF. The nucleotides are TGTGCCAGCAGCTTAGTGGTAGCGGGAGAGACCCAGTACTTC. Outside the CDR3, residues come from the reference TRBV11-2 and TRBJ2-5 proteins, so the full variable domain is: EAGVAQSPRYKIIEKRQSVAFWCNPISGHATLYWYQQILGQGPKLLIQFQNNGVVDDSQLPKDRFSAERLKGVDSTLKIQPAKLEDSAVYLCASSLVVAGETQYFGPGTRLLVL.